This TCR beta chain derives from a study of T cells in Graves' hyperthyroidism and ophthalmopathy. Points from the study as a whole: The model made its ophthalmopathy prediction, and onset followed a median 6.5 months later. The authors' 13 V-J model separated ophthalmopathy from stable hyperthyroidism.

It was RNA transcripts that yielded the amplified TCR beta CDR3 regions. The HTBI primer set was used in a first-round RT-PCR of the TCR CDR3. TCRdb called the multiplex PCR reads again in MiXCR, with one record for every CDR3 protein. The table includes about 560,000 distinct CDR3 sequences, 40% to 55% detected once. This clonotype has just a few counts. What it binds is not known. The CDR3 runs to 15 residues. Trimming removed 3 bases from V and 9 bases from J; junction bases left unmatched: 8. In germline, CDR1 is SEHNR, CDR2 FQNEAQ (reference sequence). Every diagnosis used clinical symptoms, serum thyroxine and TRAb, thyroid ultrasound and orbital computed tomography.

The gene calls are TRBV7-9 and TRBJ1-6; 7 bases are shared with TRBD1. Material: peripheral blood or thyroid tissue (not recorded which). The clonotype was recovered from a woman younger than 35 with Graves' hyperthyroidism. CDR3 region: CASSLNRGGGSPLHF. The CDR3 bases are TGTGCCAGCAGCTTGAACAGGGGAGGGGGTTCACCCCTCCACTTT.